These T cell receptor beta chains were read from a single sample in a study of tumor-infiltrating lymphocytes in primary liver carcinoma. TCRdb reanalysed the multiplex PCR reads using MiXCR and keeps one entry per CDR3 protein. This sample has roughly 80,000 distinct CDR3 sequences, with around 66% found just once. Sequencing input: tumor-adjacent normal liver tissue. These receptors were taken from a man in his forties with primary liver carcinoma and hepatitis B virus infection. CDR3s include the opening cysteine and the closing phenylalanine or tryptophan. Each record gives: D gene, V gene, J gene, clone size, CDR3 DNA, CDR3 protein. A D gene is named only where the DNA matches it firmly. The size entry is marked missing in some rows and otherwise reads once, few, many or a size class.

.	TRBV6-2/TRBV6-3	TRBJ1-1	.	TGTGCCAGCAGTTACTCAATTCTAACTCCGGGAAGCACTGAAGCTTTCTTT	CASSYSILTPGSTEAFF
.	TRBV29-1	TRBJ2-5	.	TGCAGCGTTGAGAAAGAGACCCAGTACTTC	CSVEKETQYF
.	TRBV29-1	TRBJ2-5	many	TGCAGCGTTGAATTCCCAGCCGCCCAAGAGACCCAGTACTTC	CSVEFPAAQETQYF
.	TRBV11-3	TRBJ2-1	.	TGTGCCAGCAGCTTAGGCGTCTCGAACAATGTTCAGTTCTTC	CASSLGVSNNVQFF
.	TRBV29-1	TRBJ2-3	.	TGCAGCATTTCCACCGATACGCAGTATTTT	CSISTDTQYF
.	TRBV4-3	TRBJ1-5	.	TGTGCCAGCAACCAAGAAGTACATCAGCCCCAGCATTTT	CASNQEVHQPQHF
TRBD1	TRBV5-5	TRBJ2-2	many	TGTGCCAGCAGCGGGACAGGGGGCACCGGGGAGCTGTTTTTT	CASSGTGGTGELFF
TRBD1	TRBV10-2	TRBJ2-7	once	TGCGCCAGCCGCCGGGACAGGGGTATCGACGAACAGTACTTC	CASRRDRGIDEQYF
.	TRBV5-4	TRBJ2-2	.	TGTGACAGCAGCCCAGATGGCGGGGTGAACACCTGGGAGCTGTTTTTT	CDSSPDGGVNTWELFF
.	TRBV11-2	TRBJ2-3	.	TGTACCAGTACCTTCCAGAGAGATACGCAGTATTTT	CTSTFQRDTQYF
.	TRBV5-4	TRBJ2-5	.	TGTGCCAGCAGCTCGGGACCGTCGGAGACCCAGTACTTT	CASSSGPSETQYF
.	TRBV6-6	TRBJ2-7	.	TGTACCAGCAGTTACCCCGAAGGGGGAGGAGACGAGCAGTGCTTC	CTSSYPEGGGDEQCF
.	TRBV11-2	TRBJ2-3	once	TGTGCCGGCAGCTTCTACGGGGGTAGCACGGATATGCAGTATTTT	CAGSFYGGSTDMQYF
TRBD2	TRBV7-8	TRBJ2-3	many	TGTGCCAGCAGCTTACAAACTAGCGGGAGCCCAGATACGCAGTATTTT	CASSLQTSGSPDTQYF
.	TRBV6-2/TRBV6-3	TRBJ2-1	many	TGTGCCAGCAGGCGTCGAGAGGGTTACAATGAGCAGTTCTTC	CASRRREGYNEQFF
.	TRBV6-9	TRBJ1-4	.	TGTGCCAGCAGGAGACAGCGATTCGAAAAACTGTTTTTT	CASRRQRFEKLFF
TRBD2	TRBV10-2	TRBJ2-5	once	TGTGCCAGCAAAACTAGCGGGAGCGAGAACCAGTACTTC	CASKTSGSENQYF
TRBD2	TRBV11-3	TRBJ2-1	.	TGTGCCAACAGCCAGACCAGCGGGAGTTACAATGAGCAGTTCTTC	CANSQTSGSYNEQFF
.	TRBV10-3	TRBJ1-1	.	TGTGCCATCATTGATGTCGGGACACCGAACACTGAAGCTTTCTTT	CAIIDVGTPNTEAFF
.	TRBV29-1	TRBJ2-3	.	TGTAGCGTTGAAGTTTCACTAGTGGGCGTTCTCGATAGGCAGTATTTT	CSVEVSLVGVLDRQYF
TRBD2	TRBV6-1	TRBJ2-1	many	TGTGCCAGTCGACTAGCGGGAATCTATGAGCAGTTCTTC	CASRLAGIYEQFF
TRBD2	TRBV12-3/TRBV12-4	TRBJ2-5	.	TGTGCCAGCAGCCCTAGGGCCCCTAGCGGGATCGAGACCCAGTACTTC	CASSPRAPSGIETQYF
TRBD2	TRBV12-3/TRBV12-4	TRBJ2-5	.	TGTACCAGCAGTCTAGCGGTAGTTGAGACCCAGTACTTC	CTSSLAVVETQYF
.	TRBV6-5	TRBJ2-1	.	TGTGTCAGCAGTCCGGGACCACTAACACGCGATGAGCAGTTCTTC	CVSSPGPLTRDEQFF
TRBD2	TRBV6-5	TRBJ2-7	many	TGTGCCAGCACCGGGAGGGGCGAGCAGTACTTC	CASTGRGEQYF
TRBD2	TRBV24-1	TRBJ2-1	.	TGTGCCACCAGTGATGTAACTAGTGCGGGAGTATACAATGAGCAGTTCTTC	CATSDVTSAGVYNEQFF
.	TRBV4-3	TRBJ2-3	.	TGCGCCAGCAACCAAGGAGTCGTCTTAACAGATACGCAGTATTTT	CASNQGVVLTDTQYF
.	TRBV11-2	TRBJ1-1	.	TGTACCAGCAGCTTAGTAGATAACATTGAAGCTCTCTTT	CTSSLVDNIEALF
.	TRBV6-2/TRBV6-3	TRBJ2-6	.	TGTGCCACCCTCCTCCATGAGACTGGGGCCAACGTCCTGAGTTTC	CATLLHETGANVLSF
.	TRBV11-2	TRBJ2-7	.	TGTGCTAGCAGCTTCGGTGGGGCTAGCGAGAAGTACTTC	CASSFGGASEKYF
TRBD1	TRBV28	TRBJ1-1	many	TGTGCCAGCCGGGGACAGCCCGAAGCTTTCTTT	CASRGQPEAFF
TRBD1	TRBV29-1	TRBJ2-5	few	TGCAGCGTTGAAGGGGGGACAGGGGAACAAGAGACCCAGTACTTC	CSVEGGTGEQETQYF
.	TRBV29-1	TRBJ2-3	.	TGCAGCGTTGAAGTCAGGGGCCCGATTGGTATGCAGTATTTT	CSVEVRGPIGMQYF
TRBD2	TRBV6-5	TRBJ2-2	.	TGTGCCAGCAGTTCCGCGGGACTAGCGGGAGGGGAGCTGTTTTTT	CASSSAGLAGGELFF
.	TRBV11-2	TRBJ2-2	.	TGTGCCGGCAGCCATGGATCCAATACCCGTGGGACCGGGGAGCTGTTTTTT	CAGSHGSNTRGTGELFF
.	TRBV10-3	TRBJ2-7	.	TGTGCCGTCAGTGAAGCCGTGCAAGAGAAGTACTTC	CAVSEAVQEKYF
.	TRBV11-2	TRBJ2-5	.	TGTGCCAGCAGATTAGATCCGTGGTCTAACGGGAGAGGAGAGACCCAGCACTTC	CASRLDPWSNGRGETQHF
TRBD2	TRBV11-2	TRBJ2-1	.	TGTGCCAGCAACTTAGGACTCCTAGCGGGAAAGAATGAGCAGTTCTTC	CASNLGLLAGKNEQFF
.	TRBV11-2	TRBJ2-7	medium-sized	TGTGCCAGCAGCTTGATCCTGGGCAGCTACGAGCAGTACTTC	CASSLILGSYEQYF
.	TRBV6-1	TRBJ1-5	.	TGTGCCAACAGTGATCTGAATCAGCCACAGCATTTT	CANSDLNQPQHF
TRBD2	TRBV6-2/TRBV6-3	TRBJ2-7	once	TGTGCCAGCAGTTACGGGGGACTACCTCTCGGGGAGGGGTACTTC	CASSYGGLPLGEGYF
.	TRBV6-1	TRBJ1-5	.	TGTGCCGGCAGTCAGAATAGGGAACAGCCCCAGCATTTT	CAGSQNREQPQHF
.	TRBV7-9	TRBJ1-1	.	TGTGCCAGCAGCCAGATAGGGGAGTCGGGTTTCTTT	CASSQIGESGFF
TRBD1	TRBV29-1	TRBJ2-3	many	TGCAGCGTACCCCGTGGACAGGGGTTCACAGATACGCAGTATTTT	CSVPRGQGFTDTQYF
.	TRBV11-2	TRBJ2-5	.	TGTGCCAGTAGCTTAGCGAGTCTAGCTCTGGGAAAAAAAGAGACCCAGTACTTC	CASSLASLALGKKETQYF
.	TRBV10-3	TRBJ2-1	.	TGTGCCATCAGTGATCTGGGGAGCTCCTACAATGAGCAGTTCTTC	CAISDLGSSYNEQFF
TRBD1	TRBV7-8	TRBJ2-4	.	TGTGACAGCAGCCCTGAAACGGGACAGGGGGGCAAAAACATTCAGTACTTC	CDSSPETGQGGKNIQYF
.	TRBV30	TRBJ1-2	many	TGTGCCTGGAGCAATTCGGCCTCGGGACACTATGGCTACACCTTC	CAWSNSASGHYGYTF
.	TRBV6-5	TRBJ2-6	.	TGTGCCAGCAGTACGAAGGCCGGGACACCGTCTGGGGCTAACGTCCTGACTTTC	CASSTKAGTPSGANVLTF
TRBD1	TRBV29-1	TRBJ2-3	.	TGCAGTGTTGGACAGGGAGGCGATAAGCAGTATTTT	CSVGQGGDKQYF
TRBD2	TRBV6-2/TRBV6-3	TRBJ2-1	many	TGTGCCAGCAGTACGATCCGTCCTAGCGGCACGAACTACAATGAGCAGTTCTTC	CASSTIRPSGTNYNEQFF
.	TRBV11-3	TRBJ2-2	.	TGTGCCAGCAGCTTAGATTCCGTAGGCACCGGTGAGCTGTTTTTC	CASSLDSVGTGELFF
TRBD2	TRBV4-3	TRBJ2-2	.	TGCGCCAGCAGCCGGGGACTAGCGTGTTCCGCGAACACCGGGGAGATGTTTTTT	CASSRGLACSANTGEMFF
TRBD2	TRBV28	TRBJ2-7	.	TGTGCCAGCAGTGCCCTAGCGGGGAATTACGAGCGGTACTTC	CASSALAGNYERYF
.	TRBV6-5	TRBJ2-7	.	TGTGCCAGCAACGACAAGGGGCTCTCCTACGAGCAGTACTTC	CASNDKGLSYEQYF